Below, one TCR beta chain is given with its context. Its antigen is still unknown. The sample holds no much larger clone one base away, and base qualities are not on file. This sample also contains other DNA sequences that code for the same CDR3. The protocol used for the library was the immunoSEQ multiplex PCR assay. For TCR sequencing, RNA was extracted from every sample and reverse transcribed into cDNA to serve as template. SuperScript III was used for first-strand cDNA synthesis, primed with a 2:1 mix of oligo-dT and random hexamers. Amplification bias was assessed with a synthetic immune receptor repertoire, and residual bias was removed computationally. The source study handled its data this way. Raw reads were preprocessed for error removal, and CDR3 was defined according to IMGT conventions as running from the conserved cysteine to phenylalanine. Clonality was computed by normalizing Shannon entropy by log2 of the number of productive unique TCRs and subtracting the result from 1. CD4 or CD8 identity of scalp clones was inferred by cross-referencing scalp TCRbeta sequences with sorted blood CD4 and CD8 repertoires. TCRdb obtained this table from immuneACCESS and retained in-frame rearrangements with V and J assigned. These tables miss some clones; where compared with another copy, unresolved V genes account for less than half of the shortfall, and the remainder is unexplained. That table gives V, J and clone size, and the DNA gave D and trimming. The sample table lists roughly 180,000 clones, 63% of them with a count of one. The ten largest account for over 1.5% of the sample.

The data originate from a study of CD8+ T cells in alopecia areata (dated by TCRdb to the late 2010s). Concerning the study at large: The treated patients took part in an open-label pilot trial in which moderate-to-severe alopecia areata was treated with oral tofacitinib at 5 to 10 mg twice daily. Patients received tofacitinib for 6 to 18 months and were then followed off drug for 6 months to check for delayed response and recurrence. The RNA source kit depended on sample type: the PAXgene miRNA kit for fixed scalp, the miRNeasy kit for PBMCs, and the RNeasy kit for mouse skin. The study used high-throughput TCRbeta sequencing to examine T cell clonal expansion in alopecia areata, in both the C3H/HeJ mouse model and human patients. TCRbeta CDR3 regions were amplified by immunoSEQ multiplex PCR using 35 Vbeta forward and 13 Jbeta reverse primers. Clonality in the scalp was compared among normal scalp (n=4), patchy alopecia areata scalp (n=8), and alopecia totalis/universalis scalp (n=8). On the human side, TCRbeta sequencing was run on scalp tissue and on sorted CD4+ and CD8+ peripheral blood T cells from healthy controls and from alopecia areata patients with either patchy or totalis/universalis disease. Tofacitinib-treated patients had biopsies at baseline and at 4 and 24 weeks of treatment, with a later scalp biopsy in several patients. What the research found in general, with its limitations: Compared with normal scalp, lesional scalp, particularly in alopecia totalis/universalis, had higher clonality and more expanded CD8+ clones, which suggests antigenic drive. TCR sequences shared between patients were less clear than in mice, possibly partly because of HLA diversity in the patient population. Unlike mouse skin, where gammadelta T cells dominate, normal human skin contains resident alphabeta T cells that get sequenced too, which complicates analysis of the scalp TCR repertoire.

According to the study, the label for this sample's time point signals: baseline before oral tofacitinib. Lesional scalp punch biopsies and peripheral blood were obtained from alopecia areata patients. PBMCs were isolated by density centrifugation and stained for CD3, CD4 and CD8, after which CD4+ and CD8+ T cells were sorted on a FACSAria. This sequence originates from a human donor with alopecia areata. The sample in question was CD4+ T cells sorted from blood, obtained at week 0.

The DNA sequence follows: TGCAGCGTTGCCAGGGGTTTGAACACTGAAGCTTTCTTT. This codes for CSVARGLNTEAFF. The chain joins TRBV29-1 to TRBJ1-1; TRBD1 is possibly the D segment (6 matching bases). Between the V and J ends, shortened by 4 bases and 0 bases respectively, the junction contains 9 bases. The CDR3, from cysteine to phenylalanine, totals 13 residues. CDR3 DNA only is kept here, 39 bases in frame from base 1. CDR1 and CDR2 were assigned from the germline V gene as SQVTM and ANQGSEA. Reference TRBV29-1 and TRBJ1-1 genes cover what lies past the CDR3, so the full variable domain is SAVISQKPSRDICQRGTSLTIQCQVDSQVTMMFWYRQQPGQSLTLIATANQGSEATYESGFVIDKFPISRPNLTFSTLTVSNMSPEDSSIYLCSVARGLNTEAFFGQGTRLTVV.